The sequence of this T cell receptor beta chain was determined in a study of T-cell reconstitution after alpha-beta-depleted transplantation in children. The count of this clonotype is one. Antigen unknown. Trimming removed 6 bases from V and 0 bases from J, with 12 bases in between. Looked up from germline, CDR1 is DFQATT and CDR2 is SNEGSKA (reference sequence). The CDR3 sequence is 14 residues long. Whole-study results and caveats: For some patients, TCRbeta diversity was high at day 60 because of recipient T cells and thymic progenitors that survived. T-cell counts and diversity were attributed mostly to newly produced T cells one year after transplant. About two months after transplant, alpha-beta T cells reportedly came from several hundred expanded graft clones.

TCRbeta library preparation incorporated unique molecular identifiers. TCRdb called the PCR reads again in MiXCR, with one record for every CDR3 protein. This sample has 130,000 to 150,000 distinct CDR3 sequences, with 8.8% found just once. Here the sequenced sample was PBMCs, mostly from graft donor cells, taken 180 days after TCRalphabeta/CD19-depleted stem cell transplant. The origin of this receptor is a female patient aged 2 to 10 who had a stem cell transplant for congenital amegakaryocytic thrombocytopenia, so the T cells may come from the graft donor. The chain links TRBV20-1 to TRBJ1-3; a weak D match, TRBD1 (5 bases). The CDR3 DNA reads as TGCAGTGCCACGGGGGGGGGCTCTGGAAACACCATATATTTT. Protein: CSATGGGSGNTIYF.